This T cell receptor (beta chain) was retrieved from a study of Graves' ophthalmopathy and Graves' hyperthyroidism. RNA transcripts served as template for amplifying TCR beta CDR3 sequences. First-round RT-PCR used HTBI primers; second-round multiplex PCR followed. TCRdb processed the multiplex PCR reads anew with MiXCR; each CDR3 protein has one entry. The table includes about 620,000 distinct CDR3 sequences, 20% to 25% detected once. The CDR3 length is 14 residues. V dropped 4 bases and J dropped 4 bases, with 13 bases sitting between them. The sequence came from a woman between 18 and 29 years old with stable Graves' hyperthyroidism. Some clones in this sample may be carry-over from other donors' samples. The V gene is TRBV12-3 or TRBV12-4, the J gene TRBJ1-1; no reliable D call. The source material was peripheral blood. CDR3 sequence: CASSYGPIFTEAFF. The CDR3 nucleotides read TGTGCCAGCAGTTATGGGCCCATCTTCACTGAAGCTTTCTTT.